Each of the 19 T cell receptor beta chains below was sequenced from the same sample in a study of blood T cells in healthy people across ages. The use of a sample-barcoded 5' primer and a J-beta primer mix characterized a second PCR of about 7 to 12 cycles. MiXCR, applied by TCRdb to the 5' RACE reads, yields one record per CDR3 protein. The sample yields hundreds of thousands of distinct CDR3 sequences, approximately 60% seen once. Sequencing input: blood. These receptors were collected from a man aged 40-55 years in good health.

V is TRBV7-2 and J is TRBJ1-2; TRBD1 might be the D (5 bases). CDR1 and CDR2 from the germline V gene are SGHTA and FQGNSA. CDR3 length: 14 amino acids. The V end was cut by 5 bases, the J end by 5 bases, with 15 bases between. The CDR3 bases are TGTGCCAGCAGCCTCCGACAGACTAGATATGGCTACACCTTC. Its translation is CASSLRQTRYGYTF.

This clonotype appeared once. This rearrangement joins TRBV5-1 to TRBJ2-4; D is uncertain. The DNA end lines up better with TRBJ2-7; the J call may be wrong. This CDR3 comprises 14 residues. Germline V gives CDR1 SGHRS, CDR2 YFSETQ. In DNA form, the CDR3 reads TGCGCCAGCAGCTTTAGTGTGTACATGGACGAGCAGTACTTC. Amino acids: CASSFSVYMDEQYF.

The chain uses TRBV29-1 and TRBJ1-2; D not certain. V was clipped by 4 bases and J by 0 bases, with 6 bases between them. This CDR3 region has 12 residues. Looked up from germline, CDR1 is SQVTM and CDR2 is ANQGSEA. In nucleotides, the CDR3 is TGCAGCGTTGTTCGCGCTAACTATGGCTACACCTTC. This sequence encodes CSVVRANYGYTF. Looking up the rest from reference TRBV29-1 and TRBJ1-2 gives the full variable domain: SAVISQKPSRDICQRGTSLTIQCQVDSQVTMMFWYRQQPGQSLTLIATANQGSEATYESGFVIDKFPISRPNLTFSTLTVSNMSPEDSSIYLCSVVRANYGYTFGSGTRLTVV.

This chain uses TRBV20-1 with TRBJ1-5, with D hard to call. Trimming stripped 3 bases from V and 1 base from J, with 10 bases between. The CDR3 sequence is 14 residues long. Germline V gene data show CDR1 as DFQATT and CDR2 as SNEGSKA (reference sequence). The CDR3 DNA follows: TGCAGTGCTAGTGGGGTCGGGAGCAATCAGCCCCAGCATTTT. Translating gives CSASGVGSNQPQHF.

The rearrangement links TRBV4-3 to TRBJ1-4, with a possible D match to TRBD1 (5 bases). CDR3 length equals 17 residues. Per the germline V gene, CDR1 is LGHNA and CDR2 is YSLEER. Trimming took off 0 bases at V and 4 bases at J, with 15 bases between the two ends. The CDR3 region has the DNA TGCGCCAGCAGCCAAGAGCGGAGGGGTTGGGGTAATGAAAAACTGTTTTTT. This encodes CASSQERRGWGNEKLFF.

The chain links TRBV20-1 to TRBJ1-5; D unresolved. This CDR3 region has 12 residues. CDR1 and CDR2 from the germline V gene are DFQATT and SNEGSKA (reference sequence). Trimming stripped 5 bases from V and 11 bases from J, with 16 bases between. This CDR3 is CSAPDGPKTQHF. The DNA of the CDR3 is TGCAGTGCTCCGGACGGACCCAAGACCCAGCATTTT.

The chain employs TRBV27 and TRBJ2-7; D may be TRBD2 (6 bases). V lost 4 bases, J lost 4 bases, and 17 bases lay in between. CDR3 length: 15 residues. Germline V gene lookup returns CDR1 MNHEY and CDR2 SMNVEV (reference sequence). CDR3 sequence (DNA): TGTGCCAGCAGTTCCCCTGGTCGCGGGGTGTACGAGCAGTACTTC. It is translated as CASSSPGRGVYEQYF.

The CDR3 loop is CASGRGSGANYGYTF. CDR3 in DNA: TGTGCCAGCGGAAGAGGGTCAGGAGCTAACTATGGCTACACCTTC. The gene calls are TRBV7-3 and TRBJ1-2; no clear D gene. Between the trimmed V and J ends, which lost 8 bases and 0 bases, there was a span of 16 bases. CDR1 and CDR2 from the germline V gene are SGHTA and FQGTGA. The CDR3 extends over 15 amino acids.

CDR3 in DNA: TGTGCCAGCAGCCAAGGACTAGCGTTTGGCTCCTACGAGCAGTACTTC. Residues: CASSQGLAFGSYEQYF. V and J are TRBV14 and TRBJ2-7, with TRBD2 matching 8 bases. V was clipped by 1 base and J by 0 bases; unmatched bases: 5. Germline lookup yields CDR1 SGHDN and CDR2 FVKESK. The CDR3 has 16 amino acids.

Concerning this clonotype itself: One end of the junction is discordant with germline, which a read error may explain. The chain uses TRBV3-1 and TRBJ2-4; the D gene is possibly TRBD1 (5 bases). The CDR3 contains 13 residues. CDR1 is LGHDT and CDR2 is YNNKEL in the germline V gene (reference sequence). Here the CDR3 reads CLGMGPRINIQYF. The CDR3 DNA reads TGCCTTGGCATGGGGCCCCGGATAAACATTCAGTACTTC.

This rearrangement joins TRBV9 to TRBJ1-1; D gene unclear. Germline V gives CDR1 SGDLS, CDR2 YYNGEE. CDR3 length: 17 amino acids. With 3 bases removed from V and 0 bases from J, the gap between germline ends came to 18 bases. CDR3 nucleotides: TGTGCCAGCAGCGAGAGGACGGTTGGGTGGGTGAACACTGAAGCTTTCTTT. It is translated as CASSERTVGWVNTEAFF.

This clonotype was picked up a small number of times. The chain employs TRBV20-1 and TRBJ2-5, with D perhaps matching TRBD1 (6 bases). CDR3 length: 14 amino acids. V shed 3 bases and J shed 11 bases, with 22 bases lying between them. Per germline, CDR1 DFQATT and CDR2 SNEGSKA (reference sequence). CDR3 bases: TGCAGTGCTAGTATAGGAAACTCACAGGGAGAGCAGTACTTC. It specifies CSASIGNSQGEQYF.

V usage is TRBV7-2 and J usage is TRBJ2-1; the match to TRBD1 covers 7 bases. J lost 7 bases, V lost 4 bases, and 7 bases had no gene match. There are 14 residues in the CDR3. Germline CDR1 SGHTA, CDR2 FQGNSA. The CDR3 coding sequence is TGTGCCAGCAGCTCAAAAATACAGGGGAATGAGCAGTTCTTC. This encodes CASSSKIQGNEQFF.

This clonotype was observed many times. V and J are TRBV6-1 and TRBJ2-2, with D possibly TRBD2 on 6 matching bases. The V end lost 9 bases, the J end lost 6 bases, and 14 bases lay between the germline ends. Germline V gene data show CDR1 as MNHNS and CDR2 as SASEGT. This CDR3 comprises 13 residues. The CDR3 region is CASTPGEAGELFF. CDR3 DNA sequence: TGTGCCAGTACCCCCGGGGAGGCCGGGGAGCTGTTTTTT.

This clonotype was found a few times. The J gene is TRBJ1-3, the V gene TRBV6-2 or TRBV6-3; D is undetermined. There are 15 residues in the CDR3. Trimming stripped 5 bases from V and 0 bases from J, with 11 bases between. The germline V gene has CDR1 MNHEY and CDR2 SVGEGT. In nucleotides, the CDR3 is TGTGCCAGCAGTAGCGGCCCCAACTCTGGAAACACCATATATTTT. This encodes CASSSGPNSGNTIYF.

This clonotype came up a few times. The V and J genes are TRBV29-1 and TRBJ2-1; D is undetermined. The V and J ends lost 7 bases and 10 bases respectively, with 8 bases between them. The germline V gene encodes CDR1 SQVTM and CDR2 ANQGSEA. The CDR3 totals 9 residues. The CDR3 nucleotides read TGCAGCGCCGATTACGAGCAGTTCTTC. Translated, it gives CSADYEQFF.

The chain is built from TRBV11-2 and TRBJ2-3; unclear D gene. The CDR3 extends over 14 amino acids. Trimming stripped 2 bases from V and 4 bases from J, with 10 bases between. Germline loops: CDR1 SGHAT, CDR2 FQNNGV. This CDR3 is CASSLSAHSDTQYF. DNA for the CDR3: TGTGCCAGCAGCTTATCAGCCCATTCAGATACGCAGTATTTT.

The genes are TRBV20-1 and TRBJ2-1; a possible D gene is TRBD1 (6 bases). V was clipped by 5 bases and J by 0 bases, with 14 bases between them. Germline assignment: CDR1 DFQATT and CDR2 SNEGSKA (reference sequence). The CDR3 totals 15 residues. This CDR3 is CSADRQESSYNEQFF. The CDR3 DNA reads TGCAGTGCTGATAGACAGGAGAGCTCCTACAATGAGCAGTTCTTC.

DNA for the CDR3: TGTGCCAGCAGCGTAAGAGGCGCGAACACCGGGGAGCTGTTTTTT. Residues: CASSVRGANTGELFF. The gene calls are TRBV9 and TRBJ2-2; D gene unclear. The CDR3 totals 15 residues. Germline V CDR1 and CDR2: SGDLS, YYNGEE. V was shortened by 1 base and J by 0 bases, with 7 bases between the two germline ends.